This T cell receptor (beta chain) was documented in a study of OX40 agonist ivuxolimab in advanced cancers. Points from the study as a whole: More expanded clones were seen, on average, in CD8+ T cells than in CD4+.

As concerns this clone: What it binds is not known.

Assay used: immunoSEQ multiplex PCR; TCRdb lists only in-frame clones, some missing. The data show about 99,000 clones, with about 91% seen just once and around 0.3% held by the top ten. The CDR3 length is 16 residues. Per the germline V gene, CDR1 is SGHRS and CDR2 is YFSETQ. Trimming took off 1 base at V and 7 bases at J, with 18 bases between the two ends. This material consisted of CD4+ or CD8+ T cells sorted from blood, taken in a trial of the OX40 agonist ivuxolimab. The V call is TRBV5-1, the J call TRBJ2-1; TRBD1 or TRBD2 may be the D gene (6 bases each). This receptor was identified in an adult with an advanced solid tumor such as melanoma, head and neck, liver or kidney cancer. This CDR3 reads CASSLFGGRGGNEQFF. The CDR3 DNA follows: TGCGCCAGCAGCTTGTTTGGGGGCCGAGGGGGGAATGAGCAGTTCTTC.